This entry describes one T cell receptor beta chain. Profiled with immunoSEQ multiplex PCR; TCRdb holds only in-frame clones, not every one. The table lists about 71,000 clones, around 90% of them singletons. The data are from a study of T cell changes during pregnancy in multiple sclerosis. CDR3 length: 17 residues. J gave up 0 bases and V 3 bases, and 8 bases lay outside the gene matches. In germline, CDR1 is SNHLY, CDR2 FYNNEI. The rearrangement joins TRBV2 to TRBJ1-3; TRBD1 agrees at 7 bases. The clonotype originates from a female donor with multiple sclerosis, enrolled in a pregnancy study. Material: peripheral blood, obtained in the third trimester of pregnancy. The CDR3 DNA reads as TGTGCCAGCAGTGAGAGGACAGGAATTTACTCTGGAAACACCATATATTTT. It translates to CASSERTGIYSGNTIYF.